This record covers a single T cell receptor (beta chain). Its antigen is unidentified. A single base separates this from a much larger clone, so it may be a read error. This entry comes from a study of CD8 T cells in ankylosing spondylitis. TCRdb re-called the 5' RACE reads with MiXCR, one entry per CDR3 protein. The profile shows 350,000 or so distinct CDR3 sequences, approximately 10% of them singletons. The CDR3 covers 14 residues. Study results and limitations: Before this, some motif variants had been reported in reactive arthritis synovial fluid and blood. A TCR beta motif of fewer than ten highly homologous variants seemed to mark ankylosing spondylitis blood.

Sequenced material: blood, either unsorted or a sorted T cell fraction (not recorded which). The V and J genes are TRBV12-3 or TRBV12-4 and TRBJ1-3, with TRBD1 as a possible D gene (5 bases). This receptor was identified in a female donor with ankylosing spondylitis or in good health (not recorded which). In DNA, the CDR3 is TGTGCCAGCAGGGGGGACGGCTCGGGAAACACCACATATTTT. Translated, it gives CASRGDGSGNTTYF.